This T cell receptor beta chain was captured by sequencing in a study of brain T cells in children with intractable seizures (TCRdb year 2021). About the full investigation: Resected brain tissue from about 50 pediatric epilepsy surgery cases was first screened for immune gene transcripts using a NanoString immunology panel. About 65% of the 12 selected surgery cases also had pre-surgery blood sequenced, which left four cases with brain tissue only. General conclusions and limits of the study: The patients' HCMV serostatus was not known, and viral specificity was inferred solely from CDR3 sequence similarity. Because sequencing depth differed between pre- and post-surgery blood, the absence of clones from the pre-surgery sample may reflect undersampling.

Per the publication, the time point label means: blood from clinic visit 5 months post-surgery; TSC patient then seizure free. The surgery cases with the highest brain T cell transcript signatures were chosen for TCR beta chain sequencing of brain tissue, and also of blood when blood was available. Before surgery, patients had received at least one anti-epileptic drug. TCR-sequenced patients were children with drug-resistant epilepsy due to tuberous sclerosis complex, focal cortical dysplasia, Rasmussen encephalitis or hemimegalencephaly. The Monarch genomic DNA purification kit was used to extract bulk genomic DNA from unsorted brain tissue and from whole blood. Inclusive of the bounding cysteine and phenylalanine, the CDR3 is 17 residues long. Of the read, only the CDR3 DNA is kept; its 51 bases are in frame from base 1. V is cut back by 4 bases and J by 3 bases, with 12 bases in the junction unmatched. The germline V gene (reference sequence) yields SGHKS for CDR1 and YYEKEE for CDR2.

A remark on this clone: Its antigen has not been determined. No qualities accompany the bases; no much larger clone lies one base away.

TCR beta chain sequences were generated from genomic DNA using the immunoSEQ assay. For the original study's pipeline: CDR3 sequences not starting with the conserved framework cysteine at position 104 were manually removed. To get clonality, the normalized Shannon's Diversity Index was subtracted from one, giving values from 0 (maximal diversity) to 1 (oligoclonal). Chi-squared comparison-of-proportions tests were used to check whether the frequency of the same CDR3 differed between samples, for example brain versus blood. Public clonotypes were found through immuneACCESS searches, while the VDJdb browser was used to judge similarity to known antiviral clonotypes. This immuneACCESS table, as held by TCRdb, lists in-frame sequences with V and J called but not all clones. Of the missing ones, under half trace to an unresolved V gene in checked studies; the others have no known cause. V and J calls and clone size are copied from that table; D and trimming were computed from the DNA. In this sample the table shows hundreds of thousands of clones, over 90% of which occur a single time. Under 7% of the sample is held by the ten biggest clonotypes.

The material was peripheral blood, obtained about 5 months after surgery. This receptor was obtained from a boy less than two years old with tuberous sclerosis and intractable seizures. The rearrangement joined TRBV5-5 to TRBJ1-5; 8 central nucleotides agree with TRBD1. The DNA reads TGTGCCAGCAGCAGGGCGGGACAGGACGGCCCCAATCAGCCCCAGCATTTT. It encodes CASSRAGQDGPNQPQHF. Reference TRBV5-5 and TRBJ1-5 genes cover what lies past the CDR3, so the full variable domain is DAGVTQSPTHLIKTRGQQVTLRCSPISGHKSVSWYQQVLGQGPQFIFQYYEKEERGRGNFPDRFSARQFPNYSSELNVNALLLGDSALYLCASSRAGQDGPNQPQHFGDGTRLSIL.